This is a list of T cell receptor beta chains from one sample in a study of T cells in Graves' hyperthyroidism and ophthalmopathy. MiXCR, applied by TCRdb to the multiplex PCR reads, yields one record per CDR3 protein. The profile shows about 600,000 distinct CDR3 sequences, roughly 15% of them singletons. The sample comprised blood. The source of these receptors is a woman aged 50 to 60 with Graves' ophthalmopathy. The CDR3 runs from the conserved cysteine through the conserved F or W. The order of the fields is CDR3 DNA, CDR3 protein, V gene, clone size, D gene, J gene. D genes are given only for firm matches. Not every row has a clone size; where given, it reads once, few, many or a size class.

cdr3_nt: TGTGCCAGCACCGATCGTAGCCTTTCCTACAATGAGCAGTTCTTC
cdr3_aa: CASTDRSLSYNEQFF
v_call: TRBV27
clone_size: few
d_call: -
j_call: TRBJ2-1

cdr3_nt: TGTGCCAGCAGCTCTCAGGGAAGTCGCCGATACGAGCAGTACTTC
cdr3_aa: CASSSQGSRRYEQYF
v_call: TRBV11-2
clone_size: many
d_call: -
j_call: TRBJ2-7

cdr3_nt: TGCGCCAGCAGCCAAGCAGCTTTGAACACTGAAGCTTTCTTT
cdr3_aa: CASSQAALNTEAFF
v_call: TRBV4-1
clone_size: few
d_call: -
j_call: TRBJ1-1

cdr3_nt: TGTGCCAGCTGGGCAGGGGTAATGGGCCAGCCCCAGCATTTT
cdr3_aa: CASWAGVMGQPQHF
v_call: TRBV2
clone_size: few
d_call: -
j_call: TRBJ1-5

cdr3_nt: TGTGCCAGCAGCTTTAGACCGGGTCCGACCTACGAGCAGTACTTC
cdr3_aa: CASSFRPGPTYEQYF
v_call: TRBV7-3
clone_size: many
d_call: -
j_call: TRBJ2-7

cdr3_nt: TGTGCCAGTAGCACCACGAGGTCTATGGAGACCCAGTACTTC
cdr3_aa: CASSTTRSMETQYF
v_call: TRBV19
clone_size: few
d_call: -
j_call: TRBJ2-5

cdr3_nt: TGTGCCAGCGGACAACCGGGACTAAGTGTCTACGAGCAGTACTTC
cdr3_aa: CASGQPGLSVYEQYF
v_call: TRBV5-4
clone_size: once
d_call: TRBD2
j_call: TRBJ2-7

cdr3_nt: TGTGCCAGCAGAACTAACACGGACAGCTACGAGCAGTACTTC
cdr3_aa: CASRTNTDSYEQYF
v_call: TRBV28
clone_size: many
d_call: -
j_call: TRBJ2-7

cdr3_nt: TGCAGTGCTAGGTCGGCGGATAGCTCCTACAATGAGCAGTTCTTC
cdr3_aa: CSARSADSSYNEQFF
v_call: TRBV20-1
clone_size: many
d_call: -
j_call: TRBJ2-1

cdr3_nt: TGTGCCAGGTCGACGGGACCCCTGAATTCCGAGCAGTACTTC
cdr3_aa: CARSTGPLNSEQYF
v_call: TRBV30
clone_size: many
d_call: -
j_call: TRBJ2-7

cdr3_nt: TGTGCCAGCAGCCTCCGGGGGAGAACGAGCACAGATACGCAGTATTTT
cdr3_aa: CASSLRGRTSTDTQYF
v_call: TRBV7-2
clone_size: many
d_call: -
j_call: TRBJ2-3

cdr3_nt: TGTGCCAGCAGACGTGGGACTGACCAAGGGGAGCAGTACTTC
cdr3_aa: CASRRGTDQGEQYF
v_call: TRBV28
clone_size: many
d_call: -
j_call: TRBJ2-7

cdr3_nt: TGTGCCAGCAGCTTAGCGCTGGGGGGGTACGAGCAGTTCTTC
cdr3_aa: CASSLALGGYEQFF
v_call: TRBV7-8
clone_size: -
d_call: TRBD2
j_call: TRBJ2-1

cdr3_nt: TGTGCCAGCAGGCTTCCCGGGAGTTCCTACAATGAGCAGTTCTTC
cdr3_aa: CASRLPGSSYNEQFF
v_call: TRBV28
clone_size: many
d_call: -
j_call: TRBJ2-1

cdr3_nt: TGCGCCAGCAGCCAAGATCCCCGGGGACTAGCTTATCAAGAGACCCAGTACTTC
cdr3_aa: CASSQDPRGLAYQETQYF
v_call: TRBV4-3
clone_size: many
d_call: TRBD2
j_call: TRBJ2-5

cdr3_nt: TGTGCCAGTACCGCTACTAGCGGGTCATACACCGGGGAGCTGTTTTTT
cdr3_aa: CASTATSGSYTGELFF
v_call: TRBV19
clone_size: few
d_call: TRBD2
j_call: TRBJ2-2

cdr3_nt: TGTGCCAGCAGCCCCTCAGGGAATGGCTACACCTTC
cdr3_aa: CASSPSGNGYTF
v_call: TRBV6-1
clone_size: many
d_call: -
j_call: TRBJ1-2

cdr3_nt: TGTGCCAGCAGGACCGGACAGGGCAGTGAGCAGTTCTTC
cdr3_aa: CASRTGQGSEQFF
v_call: TRBV12-3/TRBV12-4
clone_size: -
d_call: TRBD1
j_call: TRBJ2-1

cdr3_nt: TGTGCCAGCAGCCGCCCGGGACTAGCGGTGATCAACACCGGGGAGCTGTTTTTT
cdr3_aa: CASSRPGLAVINTGELFF
v_call: TRBV3-1
clone_size: many
d_call: TRBD2
j_call: TRBJ2-2

cdr3_nt: TGTGCCAGCAGCGTAGTTCCGGGAGGAGGCAATGAGCAGTTCTTC
cdr3_aa: CASSVVPGGGNEQFF
v_call: TRBV9
clone_size: many
d_call: TRBD2
j_call: TRBJ2-1

cdr3_nt: TGTGCCAGCAGCCCTCGGGGGAGAGAAGAGACCCAGTACTTC
cdr3_aa: CASSPRGREETQYF
v_call: TRBV7-3
clone_size: many
d_call: -
j_call: TRBJ2-5

cdr3_nt: TGTGCCAGCAGTTCACGACAGAAAGAGACCCAGTACTTC
cdr3_aa: CASSSRQKETQYF
v_call: TRBV28
clone_size: -
d_call: -
j_call: TRBJ2-5

cdr3_nt: TGCAGCGCAACGGGACAGGGGGCAATCTACGAGCAGTACTTC
cdr3_aa: CSATGQGAIYEQYF
v_call: TRBV29-1
clone_size: many
d_call: TRBD1
j_call: TRBJ2-7

cdr3_nt: TGTGCCAGCAGCTTAGATAGGGGGAAGACTGAAGCTTTCTTT
cdr3_aa: CASSLDRGKTEAFF
v_call: TRBV7-8
clone_size: few
d_call: -
j_call: TRBJ1-1

cdr3_nt: TGTGCCAGCAGTCCCGACAGGGACGAGCAGTACTTC
cdr3_aa: CASSPDRDEQYF
v_call: TRBV7-2
clone_size: many
d_call: TRBD1
j_call: TRBJ2-7

cdr3_nt: TGTGCCAGCAGTTTTTGGATGGGGACTCCTGAAGCTTTCTTT
cdr3_aa: CASSFWMGTPEAFF
v_call: TRBV12-3/TRBV12-4
clone_size: -
d_call: -
j_call: TRBJ1-1

cdr3_nt: TGTGCCAGCAGCTTAGTCGCTAGCGGGAAGTACAATGAGCAGTTCTTC
cdr3_aa: CASSLVASGKYNEQFF
v_call: TRBV11-2
clone_size: many
d_call: TRBD2
j_call: TRBJ2-1

cdr3_nt: TGCAGCGTGCAAAAAACAGAATTCACTTTCTACGAGCAGTACTTC
cdr3_aa: CSVQKTEFTFYEQYF
v_call: TRBV29-1
clone_size: many
d_call: -
j_call: TRBJ2-7

cdr3_nt: TGTGCCAGCAGAATCCCTCGGCGCGGGAGGGCCCGGGGTTACAATGAGCAGTTCTTC
cdr3_aa: CASRIPRRGRARGYNEQFF
v_call: TRBV28
clone_size: many
d_call: TRBD2
j_call: TRBJ2-1

cdr3_nt: TGTGCCAGCAGCCCGCGTAGTGGGGGGCACTACGAGCAGTACTTC
cdr3_aa: CASSPRSGGHYEQYF
v_call: TRBV9
clone_size: many
d_call: -
j_call: TRBJ2-7

cdr3_nt: TGTGCCAGCAGCCAAGATGTGTGGGACGCAAGAGAAAAACTGTTTTTT
cdr3_aa: CASSQDVWDAREKLFF
v_call: TRBV3-1
clone_size: many
d_call: -
j_call: TRBJ1-4

cdr3_nt: TGTGCCAGCAGTCGGGACAGGACTTCCCAGAACACTGAAGCTTTCTTT
cdr3_aa: CASSRDRTSQNTEAFF
v_call: TRBV6-1
clone_size: -
d_call: TRBD1
j_call: TRBJ1-1

cdr3_nt: TGTGCCTTGATGGGGAGCAATGAGCAGTTCTTC
cdr3_aa: CALMGSNEQFF
v_call: TRBV28
clone_size: -
d_call: -
j_call: TRBJ2-1

cdr3_nt: TGTGCCACCAGCGAGGAAGGAGGGGCGTACAATGAGCAGTTCTTC
cdr3_aa: CATSEEGGAYNEQFF
v_call: TRBV15
clone_size: once
d_call: -
j_call: TRBJ2-1

cdr3_nt: TGTGCCAGCATTCATACTAGCGGGAGTGCCTACGAGCAGTACTTC
cdr3_aa: CASIHTSGSAYEQYF
v_call: TRBV6-1
clone_size: many
d_call: TRBD2
j_call: TRBJ2-7

cdr3_nt: TGTGCCAGCAGCGACCCCCAGGGTACGCAGTATTTT
cdr3_aa: CASSDPQGTQYF
v_call: TRBV6-1
clone_size: many
d_call: -
j_call: TRBJ2-3

cdr3_nt: TGTGCCAGCAGCTTAGAGCTCGGGGGGGCTGAAGCTTTCTTT
cdr3_aa: CASSLELGGAEAFF
v_call: TRBV11-2
clone_size: -
d_call: -
j_call: TRBJ1-1

cdr3_nt: TGTGCCACCAGCAGGGGCGGAGCGCCGAACACCGGGGAGCTGTTTTTT
cdr3_aa: CATSRGGAPNTGELFF
v_call: TRBV15
clone_size: many
d_call: -
j_call: TRBJ2-2

cdr3_nt: TGTGCCAGCAGTTATCGGGAGTTCCATCAGCCCCAGCATTTT
cdr3_aa: CASSYREFHQPQHF
v_call: TRBV28
clone_size: -
d_call: -
j_call: TRBJ1-5

cdr3_nt: TGTGCCAGCAGGCCCCGACAGGGGGTTTATTCACCCCTCCACTTT
cdr3_aa: CASRPRQGVYSPLHF
v_call: TRBV6-1
clone_size: -
d_call: TRBD1
j_call: TRBJ1-6

cdr3_nt: TGTGCCAGCTCACACCGGGACGGACACTATGGCTACACCTTC
cdr3_aa: CASSHRDGHYGYTF
v_call: TRBV18
clone_size: many
d_call: -
j_call: TRBJ1-2

cdr3_nt: TGTGCCAGCAGCTTAATGGCGGCCAACGTCCTGACTTTC
cdr3_aa: CASSLMAANVLTF
v_call: TRBV7-8
clone_size: -
d_call: -
j_call: TRBJ2-6

cdr3_nt: TGTGCCAGCAGCCTAAAACCCCTCGGGGCGGGAGGTCTGAGCGACGAGCAGTACTTC
cdr3_aa: CASSLKPLGAGGLSDEQYF
v_call: TRBV7-8
clone_size: few
d_call: TRBD2
j_call: TRBJ2-7

cdr3_nt: TGTGCCAGCAGTGACTCCGCGGGAGGAGATGTAGATACGCAGTATTTT
cdr3_aa: CASSDSAGGDVDTQYF
v_call: TRBV6-4
clone_size: -
d_call: TRBD2
j_call: TRBJ2-3

cdr3_nt: TGCAGTGCGCCGGCGGGGCGTAACTATGGCTACACCTTC
cdr3_aa: CSAPAGRNYGYTF
v_call: TRBV20-1
clone_size: many
d_call: -
j_call: TRBJ1-2

cdr3_nt: TGTGCCAGCAGCCATCGGGACAGGGGGCCGGAGACCCAGTACTTC
cdr3_aa: CASSHRDRGPETQYF
v_call: TRBV7-9
clone_size: many
d_call: TRBD1
j_call: TRBJ2-5

cdr3_nt: TGTGCCAGCAGCTTGTACAGGGGGTTCGGAGGCTACACCTTC
cdr3_aa: CASSLYRGFGGYTF
v_call: TRBV6-2/TRBV6-3
clone_size: -
d_call: TRBD1
j_call: TRBJ1-2

cdr3_nt: TGTGCCAGCAGTTTTGCGCAAGGGGGTGAAAAACTGTTTTTT
cdr3_aa: CASSFAQGGEKLFF
v_call: TRBV12-3/TRBV12-4
clone_size: many
d_call: -
j_call: TRBJ1-4

cdr3_nt: TGCGCCAGCAGCTTGGGCGGAAGACCAAATCAGCCCCAGCATTTT
cdr3_aa: CASSLGGRPNQPQHF
v_call: TRBV5-1
clone_size: -
d_call: -
j_call: TRBJ1-5

cdr3_nt: TGCGCCAGCAGCCAGATGAGAGCGGGATCTTACAATGAGCAGTTCTTC
cdr3_aa: CASSQMRAGSYNEQFF
v_call: TRBV4-3
clone_size: -
d_call: TRBD2
j_call: TRBJ2-1

cdr3_nt: TGTGCCATCGCGGGGCTAGCCAAAAACATTCAGTACTTC
cdr3_aa: CAIAGLAKNIQYF
v_call: TRBV7-6
clone_size: -
d_call: -
j_call: TRBJ2-4

cdr3_nt: TGTGCCAGCAGTTTTGGCCCAGCTGACTATGGCTACACCTTC
cdr3_aa: CASSFGPADYGYTF
v_call: TRBV27
clone_size: few
d_call: -
j_call: TRBJ1-2

cdr3_nt: TGTGCCTGGAGTGTGCACAGGAGCGGTAACACTGAAGCTTTCTTT
cdr3_aa: CAWSVHRSGNTEAFF
v_call: TRBV30
clone_size: many
d_call: -
j_call: TRBJ1-1

cdr3_nt: TGCGCCAGCAGCCAAGAAGTTGCTGGGGTTCAGCCCCAGCATTTT
cdr3_aa: CASSQEVAGVQPQHF
v_call: TRBV4-1
clone_size: -
d_call: -
j_call: TRBJ1-5

cdr3_nt: TGTGCCAGCAGCAACCCCCGGACTAGCGGGAGCTACGAGCAGTACTTC
cdr3_aa: CASSNPRTSGSYEQYF
v_call: TRBV7-2
clone_size: many
d_call: TRBD2
j_call: TRBJ2-7

cdr3_nt: TGCGCCAGCAGCCTAAAAGCCGGGCCGTCGTCAGGGGAGCGGTACTTC
cdr3_aa: CASSLKAGPSSGERYF
v_call: TRBV5-1
clone_size: -
d_call: -
j_call: TRBJ2-7

cdr3_nt: TGTGCCATTAGCCGGGACAGGAGCTCCTACGAGCAGTACTTC
cdr3_aa: CAISRDRSSYEQYF
v_call: TRBV10-3
clone_size: many
d_call: TRBD1
j_call: TRBJ2-7

cdr3_nt: TGCGCCAGCAACCTAGCCGGGGGCGATTACAATGAGCAGTTCTTC
cdr3_aa: CASNLAGGDYNEQFF
v_call: TRBV5-1
clone_size: many
d_call: -
j_call: TRBJ2-1

cdr3_nt: TGTGCCAGCCAAGGTTCTGGAAACACCATATATTTT
cdr3_aa: CASQGSGNTIYF
v_call: TRBV9
clone_size: few
d_call: -
j_call: TRBJ1-3

cdr3_nt: TGTGCCAGCAGCTTAGGACCGGGACAGCAAGAGACCCAGTACTTC
cdr3_aa: CASSLGPGQQETQYF
v_call: TRBV7-9
clone_size: many
d_call: TRBD1
j_call: TRBJ2-5